The clone carrying this TCR beta chain was counted only a few times. This entry is derived from a study of T cells in narcolepsy. The CDR3 runs 13 residues. The germline V gene encodes CDR1 MNHNS and CDR2 SASEGT. V lost 11 bases and J lost 7; bases outside the gene matches: 7. Clones were read by immunoSEQ multiplex PCR, and TCRdb kept only the in-frame ones, dropping some. The repertoire holds 30,000 to 40,000 clones, 81% seen once, with over 2% in the top ten. The genes are TRBV6-1 and TRBJ2-2, with TRBD2 identical over 10 bases. Material for sequencing was memory (CD45RA-) CD4+ T cells from blood. The TCR originated in a human donor in good health. The CDR3 DNA is TGTGCCCTCCACTCTAGCGGGGGCGGGGAGCTGTTTTTT. Translated, it gives CALHSSGGGELFF.